Sequencing of this TCR beta chain was carried out in a study of T cell responses to AZD1222 COVID-19 vaccine. The CDR3 runs to 14 residues. V shed 5 bases, J shed 5 bases, and the junction held 8 bases outside the gene matches. Germline-derived CDR1 and CDR2 are LNHDA and SQIVND (reference sequence). The table came from immunoSEQ multiplex PCR; TCRdb's copy has only in-frame clones and leaves some out. The top ten hold 11% of the sample, which has fewer than 200,000 clones, 88% seen once. Sequenced here: peripheral blood, sampled 28 days after the second AZD1222 dose. This sequence joins TRBV19 and TRBJ2-5; 7 bases align to TRBD2. This TCR was sampled from an adult who received the AZD1222 COVID-19 vaccine. CDR3 in amino acids: CASSGGGTRETQYF. CDR3 in DNA: TGTGCCAGTAGTGGCGGGGGTACACGGGAGACCCAGTACTTC.